The entry that follows covers one TCR beta chain sequence. Profiled with immunoSEQ multiplex PCR; TCRdb holds only in-frame clones, not every one. The sample lists approximately 180,000 clones, approximately 84% occurring once. The data stem from a study of blood T cell repertoires in COVID-19. As for the study in general: Samples representing acute and convalescent COVID-19 were sourced from the United States, Italy and Spain. Sources were T cells, B-cell-depleted T cells, or PBMCs; the material itself was cDNA or gDNA.

Losses at the gene ends were 5 bases for V and 1 base for J; bases not matched to a gene: 6. The germline V gene has CDR1 SGHVS and CDR2 FQNEAQ. This CDR3 comprises 15 residues. This study enrolled people aged roughly 18 to 90 from roughly 24 US geographic areas. Participants' reported clinical history set cohort assignment. The V and J genes are TRBV7-8 and TRBJ2-5; 8 bases match TRBD1. Sequenced input: PBMCs or T cells enriched from blood (not recorded which). The clonotype comes from a human donor with acute COVID-19. The donor label of this sample is uncertain. CDR3 sequence: CASSLQGEPQETQYF. CDR3 coding DNA: TGTGCCAGCAGCCTACAGGGGGAACCCCAAGAGACCCAGTACTTC.